One and the same sample provided the 25 T cell receptor beta chains below, sequenced in a study of Ad26.COV2.S vaccination and SARS-CoV-2 variants. The treatment: roughly 20 received Ad26.COV2.S at low or high dose, single or two shots; several received placebo; per-sample allocation not given. Collection of samples fell on day 63 after the first vaccine or placebo injection. Only in-frame clones appear in the TCRdb table, and some are missing; sequencing was by immunoSEQ multiplex PCR. Seen here are around 250,000 clones, roughly nine tenths observed once, and the top ten hold about 2.8%. The specimen comprised peripheral blood, sampled in a trial of Ad26.COV2.S vaccine versus placebo. The receptors were gathered from a person between 18 and 65 years old who received the Ad26.COV2.S COVID-19 vaccine or a placebo.

This clone was counted only a few times. This sequence joins TRBV2 and TRBJ1-6; the D gene is possibly TRBD1 (5 bases). CDR1 and CDR2 (germline): SNHLY, FYNNEI. This CDR3 is built from 14 residues. V was cut by 6 bases and J by 8 bases, with 14 bases left in between. The CDR3: CASSRGTEYSPLHF. The CDR3, as DNA: TGTGCCAGCAGCCGAGGGACCGAGTATTCACCCCTCCACTTT.

This chain links TRBV7-3 with TRBJ2-1; a weak D match, TRBD2 (6 bases). Germline CDR1 reads SGHTA; CDR2 reads FQGTGA. The length of the CDR3 is 16 residues. Trimming took 0 bases from V and 0 from J, leaving 9 bases between them. In DNA, the CDR3 is TGTGCCAGCAGCTTAACCCGGGAGAGCTCCTACAATGAGCAGTTCTTC. Protein sequence: CASSLTRESSYNEQFF.

This sequence joins TRBV5-4 and TRBJ1-3; the match to TRBD1 covers 7 bases. CDR1 SGHNT and CDR2 YYREEE come from the germline V gene (reference sequence). The J segment lost 8 bases and the V segment lost 2 bases, leaving 4 bases of the junction unmatched. There are 13 residues in the CDR3. The CDR3 spells CASSLTQGDTIYF. The CDR3 DNA is TGTGCCAGCAGCTTAACCCAGGGGGACACCATATATTTT.

V is TRBV5-1 and J is TRBJ2-1, with 11 bases that match TRBD2. The V gene's germline CDR1 is SGHRS and CDR2 YFSETQ. This CDR3 is 15 amino acids long. The V gene end was trimmed by 4 bases and the J gene end by 5 bases; junction bases not matched to a gene: 5. In nucleotides, the CDR3 is TGCGCCAGCAGCCTCGGGACTAGCGGAAACAATGAGCAGTTCTTC. It encodes CASSLGTSGNNEQFF.

The chain employs TRBV7-9 and TRBJ2-7; 8 bases align to TRBD1. CDR1 and CDR2 (germline): SEHNR, FQNEAQ (reference sequence). After removal of 4 bases from V and 5 bases from J, the junction contained 4 bases not matched to a gene. The CDR3 runs to 13 residues. DNA of the CDR3: TGTGCCAGCAGCTCATCAGGGGGCCACGAGCAGTACTTC. Its protein product is CASSSSGGHEQYF.

This clone showed up just a few times. The chain carries TRBV7-9 and TRBJ1-1; D is possibly TRBD1 (6 bases). Trimming stripped 5 bases from V and 5 bases from J, with 12 bases between. Germline V gives CDR1 SEHNR, CDR2 FQNEAQ (reference sequence). This CDR3 is built from 13 residues. CDR3 in amino acids: CASSPHQGTEAFF. For the CDR3, the DNA is TGTGCCAGCAGCCCCCACCAGGGGACTGAAGCTTTCTTT.

This clone was recorded once. The genes are TRBV12-3 or TRBV12-4 and TRBJ1-5, with D hard to call. V lost 3 bases, J lost 6 bases, and 6 bases lay in between. The CDR3 loop spans 12 amino acids. CDR3 coding DNA: TGTGCCAGCAGTTTCGGTGCTCAGCCCCAGCATTTT. Amino acids: CASSFGAQPQHF.

The rearrangement joins TRBV9 to TRBJ2-3, with 7 bases aligning to TRBD2. The CDR3 length is 14 residues. CDR1 and CDR2 (germline): SGDLS, YYNGEE. V shed 3 bases and J 6 bases; nucleotides not matched to a gene: 7. For the CDR3, the DNA is TGTGCCAGCAGCGCCAGCGGGGTACGGGATACGCAGTATTTT. It specifies CASSASGVRDTQYF.

The V call is TRBV19, the J call TRBJ2-5, with 9 bases identical to TRBD1. Germline lookup yields CDR1 LNHDA and CDR2 SQIVND (reference sequence). V shed 4 bases, J shed 3 bases, and the junction held 9 bases outside the gene matches. The CDR3 contains 16 residues. This CDR3 is CASSNRQGGVKETQYF. The CDR3 DNA reads as TGTGCCAGTAGTAACCGACAGGGGGGGGTAAAAGAGACCCAGTACTTC.

The rearrangement links TRBV30 to TRBJ2-3; 10 bases align to TRBD2. V lost 2 bases, J lost 0 bases, and 5 bases stayed unmatched. This CDR3 is 16 amino acids long. Germline-derived CDR1 and CDR2 are GTSNPN and SVGIG (reference sequence). CDR3 nucleotide sequence: TGTGCCTGGAGTCCCGGGACTAGCGCCAGCACAGATACGCAGTATTTT. It specifies CAWSPGTSASTDTQYF.

This sequence joins TRBV3-1 (or the pseudogene TRBV3-2) and TRBJ2-7; D is unclear. The CDR3 is 12 amino acids. The ends were cut back, 4 bases at V and 4 bases at J, with 8 bases in the middle. Germline V CDR1 and CDR2: LGHDT, YNNKEL (reference sequence). CDR3 DNA sequence: TGTGCCAGCAGCCTACGATTGTACGAGCAGTACGTC. It specifies CASSLRLYEQYV.

The chain couples TRBV6-5 to TRBJ1-1; 9 positions match TRBD1. Germline CDR1 and CDR2: MNHEY and SVGAGI. The CDR3 sequence is 15 residues long. V lost 4 bases, J lost 4 bases, and 7 bases stayed unmatched. The CDR3 DNA is TGTGCCAGCAGTTTAAAAGGACAGGGGTTCACTGAAGCTTTCTTT. Its translation is CASSLKGQGFTEAFF.

The chain couples TRBV6-6 to TRBJ1-1; D may be TRBD1 (6 bases). Germline V CDR1 and CDR2: MNHNY, SVGAGI (reference sequence). Trimming stripped 1 base from V and 7 bases from J, with 10 bases between. This CDR3 has 13 residues. CDR3 coding DNA: TGTGCCAGCAGTTACTTAGGACAGCGTGAAGCTTTCTTT. It specifies CASSYLGQREAFF.

V gene TRBV4-3 combines with J gene TRBJ2-2; no firm D call. V was trimmed by 1 base and J by 7 bases, leaving 10 bases between them. The CDR3 totals 14 residues. Germline values: CDR1 LGHNA, CDR2 YSLEER. CDR3 protein: CASSQVQTYGELFF. DNA for the CDR3: TGCGCCAGCAGCCAAGTTCAGACCTACGGGGAGCTGTTTTTT.

V usage is TRBV5-1 and J usage is TRBJ2-1; TRBD1 agrees at 7 bases. V trimming: 0 bases; J trimming: 4 bases; junction bases outside the gene matches: 4. The CDR3 runs to 15 residues. Germline CDR1 is SGHRS and CDR2 is YFSETQ. The CDR3 DNA is TGCGCCAGCAGCTTGGGACAGGGATCATACAATGAGCAGTTCTTC. Translating gives CASSLGQGSYNEQFF.

V is TRBV6-5 and J is TRBJ1-2; D remains ambiguous. V lost 5 bases and J 8 bases, leaving 18 bases between the germline ends. This CDR3 is 14 amino acids long. The V gene's germline CDR1 is MNHEY and CDR2 SVGAGI. The CDR3 here is CASSLSTRNRGYTF. CDR3 bases: TGTGCCAGCAGTCTCTCGACTAGGAATCGGGGCTACACCTTC.

This chain uses TRBV5-1 with TRBJ1-1; 11 positions match TRBD1. Germline V gives CDR1 SGHRS, CDR2 YFSETQ. The CDR3 spans 13 residues. V gave up 5 bases and J gave up 11 bases; unmatched junction bases: 8. The CDR3 loop reads CASSLMGQGEAFF. CDR3 coding DNA: TGCGCCAGCAGTTTGATGGGACAGGGGGAGGCTTTCTTT.

In DNA, the CDR3 is TGTGCCAGCAGCCCACACCTCGGGGACATTCAGTACTTC. This codes for CASSPHLGDIQYF. V usage is TRBV12-3 or TRBV12-4 and J usage is TRBJ2-4; D may be TRBD2 (5 bases). This CDR3 comprises 13 residues. Trimming took 6 bases from V and 8 from J, leaving 14 bases between them.

The CDR3 protein is CASSQWAGRRGLVDEQFF. The CDR3 DNA reads TGCGCCAGCAGCCAATGGGCCGGACGGCGGGGGCTCGTGGATGAGCAGTTCTTC. This chain links TRBV4-1 with TRBJ2-1, with D possibly TRBD2 on 7 matching bases. Trimming left V 2 bases short and J 8 bases short, with 25 bases between. CDR1 and CDR2 from the germline V gene are MGHRA and YSYEKL. The CDR3 consists of 18 residues.

The rearrangement links TRBV4-2 to TRBJ2-1; D gene unclear. V was clipped by 0 bases and J by 0 bases, with 6 bases between them. Germline CDR1 and CDR2: LGHNA and YNFKEQ. There are 15 residues in the CDR3. The CDR3 loop reads CASSQDLASYNEQFF. CDR3 in DNA: TGTGCCAGCAGCCAAGATCTGGCCTCCTACAATGAGCAGTTCTTC.

V gene TRBV29-1 combines with J gene TRBJ2-7; D unresolved. CDR3 length equals 10 residues. Germline V CDR1 and CDR2: SQVTM, ANQGSEA. Trimming removed 8 bases at V and 5 bases at J, with 10 bases between. CDR3: CSSRLDEQYF. The CDR3 nucleotides read TGCAGCTCCAGGCTGGACGAGCAGTACTTC.

This clone occurred once. The chain is built from TRBV9 and TRBJ2-7, with 8 nucleotides matching TRBD1. After removal of 3 bases from V and 2 bases from J, the junction contained 13 bases not matched to a gene. Germline V gene lookup returns CDR1 SGDLS and CDR2 YYNGEE. This CDR3 spans 17 amino acids. CDR3 sequence: CASSAEPQGENTYEQYV. The DNA of the CDR3 is TGTGCCAGCAGCGCCGAGCCACAGGGGGAAAATACCTACGAGCAGTACGTC.

The chain uses TRBV4-2 and TRBJ1-2; TRBD1 might be the D (5 bases). CDR3 size: 17 residues. V gave up 0 bases and J gave up 5 bases, with 19 bases separating them. CDR1 LGHNA and CDR2 YNFKEQ come from the germline V gene. The CDR3 region has the DNA TGTGCCAGCAGCCAAGAAGACATGGGGCAGGGAACGTATGGCTACACCTTC. Protein product: CASSQEDMGQGTYGYTF.

The chain joins TRBV7-9 to TRBJ1-6; D remains ambiguous. Germline V CDR1 and CDR2: SEHNR, FQNEAQ (reference sequence). Trimming shortened V by 1 base and J by 8 bases, and 6 bases separated the two germline ends. The CDR3 loop spans 13 amino acids. Here the CDR3 DNA reads TGTGCCAGCAGCTTAGGTGTAGATTCACCCCTCCACTTT. Amino acids: CASSLGVDSPLHF.

CDR3 region: CASSHRDRLPNEAFF. CDR3 sequence (DNA): TGTGCCAGCAGTCACAGGGACAGGTTACCCAACGAAGCTTTCTTT. The chain employs TRBV6-5 and TRBJ1-1; 8 nucleotides match TRBD1. V gave up 5 bases and J gave up 8 bases; unmatched junction bases: 13. The germline CDR1 and CDR2 sequences are MNHEY and SVGAGI. CDR3 length equals 15 residues.